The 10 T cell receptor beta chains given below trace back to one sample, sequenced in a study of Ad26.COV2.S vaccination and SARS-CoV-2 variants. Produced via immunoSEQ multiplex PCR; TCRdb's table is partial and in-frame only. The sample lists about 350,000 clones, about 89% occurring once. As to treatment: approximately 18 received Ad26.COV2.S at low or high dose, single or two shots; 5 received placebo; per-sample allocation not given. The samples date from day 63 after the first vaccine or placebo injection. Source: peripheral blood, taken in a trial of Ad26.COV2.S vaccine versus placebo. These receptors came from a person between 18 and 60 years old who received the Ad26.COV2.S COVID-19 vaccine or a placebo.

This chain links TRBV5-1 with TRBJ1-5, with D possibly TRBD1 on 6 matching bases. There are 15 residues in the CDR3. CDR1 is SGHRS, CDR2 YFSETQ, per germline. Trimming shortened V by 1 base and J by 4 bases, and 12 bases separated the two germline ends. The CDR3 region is CASSLSTGFNQPQHF. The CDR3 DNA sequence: TGCGCCAGCAGCTTGTCTACAGGGTTTAATCAGCCCCAGCATTTT.

In nucleotides, the CDR3 is TGTGCCAGCAGCGCCGCAGGGGGCGACCACTACAATGAGCAGTTCTTC. Translating it yields CASSAAGGDHYNEQFF. This chain connects TRBV7-9 to TRBJ2-1; 8 positions agree with TRBD1. Looked up from germline, CDR1 is SEHNR and CDR2 is FQNEAQ (reference sequence). The ends lost 5 bases at V and 3 bases at J; junction bases unmatched: 9. The CDR3 spans 16 residues.

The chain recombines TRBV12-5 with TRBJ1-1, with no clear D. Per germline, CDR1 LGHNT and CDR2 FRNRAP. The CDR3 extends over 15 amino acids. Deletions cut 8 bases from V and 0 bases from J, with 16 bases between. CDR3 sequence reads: CASTRQTAMNTEAFF. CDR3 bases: TGTGCTAGTACCAGGCAAACAGCAATGAACACTGAAGCTTTCTTT.

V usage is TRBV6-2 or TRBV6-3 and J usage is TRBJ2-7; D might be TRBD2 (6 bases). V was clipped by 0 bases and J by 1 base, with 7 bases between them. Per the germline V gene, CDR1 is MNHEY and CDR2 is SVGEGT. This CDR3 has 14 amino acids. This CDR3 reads CASSYSAGSYEQYF. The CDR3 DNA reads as TGTGCCAGCAGTTACTCCGCGGGGTCCTACGAGCAGTACTTC.

The CDR3 region is CASLAQGTTDTQYF. In DNA form, the CDR3 reads TGTGCCAGCTTAGCCCAGGGGACCACAGATACGCAGTATTTT. The genes are TRBV18 and TRBJ2-3; tentative D call: TRBD1 (6 bases). This CDR3 is built from 14 residues. V gave up 7 bases and J gave up 2 bases, with 13 bases separating them. The V gene's germline CDR1 is KGHSH and CDR2 LQKENI. The variable domain in full, with the rest retrieved from reference TRBV18 and TRBJ2-3, is NAGVMQNPRHLVRRRGQEARLRCSPMKGHSHVYWYRQLPEEGLKFMVYLQKENIIDESGMPKERFSAEFPKEGPSILRIQQVVRGDSAAYFCASLAQGTTDTQYFGPGTRLTVL.

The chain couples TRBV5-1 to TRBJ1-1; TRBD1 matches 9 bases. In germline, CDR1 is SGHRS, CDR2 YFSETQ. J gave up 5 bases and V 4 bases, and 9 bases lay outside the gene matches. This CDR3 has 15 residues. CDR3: CASSPWSDRGTEAFF. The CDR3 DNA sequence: TGCGCCAGCAGCCCCTGGAGTGACAGGGGGACTGAAGCTTTCTTT.

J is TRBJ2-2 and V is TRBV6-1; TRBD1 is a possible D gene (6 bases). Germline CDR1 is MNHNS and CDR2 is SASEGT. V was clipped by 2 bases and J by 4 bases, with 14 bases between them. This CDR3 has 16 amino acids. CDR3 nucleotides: TGTGCCAGCAGTGAAAGAACAGGGAAGACCACCGGGGAGCTGTTTTTT. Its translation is CASSERTGKTTGELFF.

This chain's CDR3 is CASSLQVSGNTIYF. The CDR3 DNA sequence: TGTGCCAGCAGCTTACAAGTATCTGGAAACACCATATATTTT. This rearrangement joins TRBV11-2 to TRBJ1-3; D unclear. The ends were cut back, 2 bases at V and 1 base at J, with 6 bases in the middle. Germline CDR1 and CDR2: SGHAT and FQNNGV. This CDR3 spans 14 amino acids.

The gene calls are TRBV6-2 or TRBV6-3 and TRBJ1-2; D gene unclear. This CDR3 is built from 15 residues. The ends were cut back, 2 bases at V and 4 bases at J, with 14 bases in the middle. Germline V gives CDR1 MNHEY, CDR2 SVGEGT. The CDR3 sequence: CASSYPIPTRYGYTF. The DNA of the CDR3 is TGTGCCAGCAGTTACCCTATTCCTACCCGCTATGGCTACACCTTC.

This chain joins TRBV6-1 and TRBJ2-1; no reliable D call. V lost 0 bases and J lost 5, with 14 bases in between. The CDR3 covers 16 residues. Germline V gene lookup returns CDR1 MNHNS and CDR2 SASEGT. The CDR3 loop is CASSEALAVPDNEQFF. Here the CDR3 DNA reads TGTGCCAGCAGTGAAGCGCTGGCGGTGCCCGACAATGAGCAGTTCTTC.